The 9 T cell receptor beta chains reported below all come from one sample, sequenced in a study of T cell clonality in common variable immunodeficiency. The repertoire was sequenced with immunoSEQ multiplex PCR; TCRdb's copy has only in-frame clones and lacks some. Observed in the sample are about 50,000 clones, none of them singletons. The sample was peripheral blood mononuclear cells. The receptors stem from a person between 18 and 69 years old in good health.

This clone has only a few counts. The read terminates 3 residues ahead of where the CDR3 ends, so the germline J gene completes it. The chain links TRBV7-9 to TRBJ1-5; D perhaps matches TRBD1 (6 bases). The CDR3 consists of 14 residues. Deletions cut 4 bases from V and 3 bases from J, with 10 bases between. CDR1 and CDR2 from the germline V gene are SEHNR and FQNEAQ (reference sequence). The CDR3 DNA, read in part, is TGTGCCAGCAGCTCCGCAGGGGACAATCAGCCC. It specifies CASSSAGDNQP. The whole CDR3 sequence is CASSSAGDNQPQHF.

There are many counts of this clone. The read finishes 3 residues shy of the CDR3 end, and the germline J gene is used to complete it. The chain recombines TRBV2 with TRBJ2-7; D is ambiguous. The CDR3 runs 12 residues. V was shortened by 7 bases and J by 3 bases, with 10 bases between the two germline ends. Germline assignment: CDR1 SNHLY and CDR2 FYNNEI. CDR3 DNA (partial): TGTGCCAGCAAGGGTCGGATCTACGAG. Its protein product is CASKGRIYE. The entire CDR3 protein is CASKGRIYEQYF.

This clone showed up many times. Compared with germline, one end of the junction differs, possibly owing to a read error. The CDR3 goes on 3 residues after the read ends, and that part is filled in from the germline J gene. The V call is TRBV7-7, the J call TRBJ1-4; 8 positions agree with TRBD1. CDR3 size: 14 residues. Per the germline V gene, CDR1 is SSHAT and CDR2 is FNYEAQ (reference sequence). The CDR3 bases that were read are TGTGCTAGCAGCCAGACAGGGGCAATGGAAAAA. As protein: CASSQTGAMEK. The whole CDR3 reads CASSQTGAMEKLFF.

This clone was counted at least ten times. The read halts 3 residues ahead of the CDR3 end, with the missing end drawn from the germline J gene. The V call is TRBV29-1, the J call TRBJ2-2, with 8 bases identical to TRBD1. V dropped 2 bases and J dropped 5; count of bases not matched to a gene: 4. The CDR3 covers 14 residues. Germline CDR1 is SQVTM and CDR2 is ANQGSEA. Incomplete CDR3 DNA: TGCAGCGTTGAATTTCACAGGGGGACCGGGGAG. Translation: CSVEFHRGTGE. The entire CDR3 is CSVEFHRGTGELFF.

This clone was observed at least ten times. With the read ending 3 residues before the CDR3 end, the germline J gene is used to fill in that end. The gene calls are TRBV19 and TRBJ1-4; possibly TRBD1 for D (5 bases). Trimming removed 7 bases at V and 0 bases at J, with 9 bases between. The CDR3 consists of 14 residues. The germline V gene has CDR1 LNHDA and CDR2 SQIVND (reference sequence). The part of the CDR3 DNA that was read is TGTGCCAGTAACCAGGGTGCAACTAATGAAAAA. It encodes CASNQGATNEK. The full CDR3 protein is CASNQGATNEKLFF.

This clone was seen at least ten times. The CDR3 goes on 3 residues after the read ends, and that part is filled in from the germline J gene. V gene TRBV7-8 combines with J gene TRBJ2-6; 9 bases align to TRBD1. V was clipped by 5 bases and J by 0 bases; unmatched bases: 5. The CDR3 totals 17 residues. The germline gives CDR1 SGHVS, CDR2 FQNEAQ. The CDR3 protein is CASSLDRGSSGANVLTF. CDR3 DNA (partial): TGTGCCAGCAGCCTCGACAGGGGGAGCTCTGGGGCCAACGTC.

This clone showed up just a few times. An end of the junction does not agree with germline; a read error may underlie this. The read falls 3 residues short of the CDR3 end, and the missing part is taken from the germline J gene. The genes are TRBV7-8 and TRBJ1-6; the D gene is possibly TRBD1 (6 bases). This CDR3 has 16 residues. The germline V gene has CDR1 SGHVS and CDR2 FQNEAQ. CDR3 sequence reads: CAGSLVGRGMGSPLHF. The CDR3 DNA, read in part, is TGTGCCGGCAGCTTAGTTGGCAGGGGAATGGGTTCACCC. Using reference TRBV7-8 and TRBJ1-6 for the parts outside the CDR3, the full variable domain is GAGVSQSPRYKVAKRGQDVALRCDPISGHVSLFWYQQALGQGPEFLTYFQNEAQLDKSGLPSDRFFAERPEGSVSTLKIQRTQQEDSAVYLCAGSLVGRGMGSPLHFGNGTRLTVT.

Many counts were recorded for this clone. From the germline J gene comes the end of the CDR3, since the read stops 3 residues before it. The chain employs TRBV6-1 and TRBJ2-7; TRBD1 is a possible D gene (7 bases). V was cut by 0 bases and J by 6 bases, with 15 bases left in between. Germline CDR1 MNHNS, CDR2 SASEGT. The CDR3 length is 15 residues. CDR3 bases read: TGTGCCAGCAGTGAAGCCGGCAGGGGGGCTGTCGAG. It is translated as CASSEAGRGAVE. In full, the CDR3 is CASSEAGRGAVEQYF.

This clone showed up just a few times. Since a much larger clone is just one base distant, this may be a read error. The CDR3 goes on 3 residues after the read ends, and that part is filled in from the germline J gene. The rearrangement joins TRBV20-1 to TRBJ2-7, with TRBD1 identical over 10 bases. This CDR3 has 14 amino acids. Looked up from germline, CDR1 is DFQATT and CDR2 is SNEGSKA (reference sequence). The ends lost 0 bases at V and 2 bases at J; junction bases unmatched: 1. Here the CDR3 reads CSARDDRGPYEQYF. The CDR3 DNA, read in part, is TGCAGTGCTAGAGACGACAGGGGGCCCTACGAG.